This passage covers 32 T cell receptor beta chains from one sample sequenced in a study of T-cell reconstitution after alpha-beta-depleted transplantation in children. During its preparation, the TCRbeta library received unique molecular identifiers. From the PCR reads, TCRdb called clonotypes with MiXCR, one entry per CDR3 protein. The sample yields under 450,000 distinct CDR3 sequences, roughly 16% seen once. The input for sequencing was PBMCs, mostly from graft donor cells, taken 360 days after TCRalphabeta/CD19-depleted stem cell transplant. These receptors all come from a boy less than two years old who had a stem cell transplant for Wiskott-Aldrich syndrome, so the T cells may come from the graft donor.

The count of this clonotype is one. The rearrangement joins TRBV27 to TRBJ2-1; 8 bases line up with TRBD1. V lost 5 bases, J lost 5 bases, and 8 bases stayed unmatched. The CDR3 is 15 amino acids. Looked up from germline, CDR1 is MNHEY and CDR2 is SMNVEV (reference sequence). The DNA of the CDR3 is TGTGCCAGCAGTAGTTTCGGACAGGGTAACAATGAGCAGTTCTTC. It encodes CASSSFGQGNNEQFF.

The chain has TRBV9 and TRBJ2-7; the match to TRBD1 covers 7 bases. Germline V gene sequence: CDR1 SGDLS, CDR2 YYNGEE. V shed 3 bases, J shed 6 bases, and the junction held 6 bases outside the gene matches. The CDR3 spans 13 residues. As DNA, the CDR3 is TGTGCCAGCAGCGCGACAGGGACGCTCGAGCAGTACTTC. It yields the protein CASSATGTLEQYF.

This clonotype appeared a few times. The chain is built from TRBV24-1 and TRBJ2-1, with a weak D call TRBD1 (6 bases). V lost 5 bases to trimming and J lost 9 bases, with 16 bases between them. The length of the CDR3 is 14 residues. Germline values: CDR1 KGHDR, CDR2 SFDVKD. The CDR3 sequence: CATSAQAGVGEQFF. The CDR3 bases are TGTGCCACCAGTGCTCAGGCAGGGGTGGGTGAGCAGTTCTTC.

This clonotype was detected a few times. The V call is TRBV20-1, the J call TRBJ2-1, with D tentatively TRBD1 or TRBD2 (5 bases each). Looked up from germline, CDR1 is DFQATT and CDR2 is SNEGSKA (reference sequence). Trimming took 1 base from V and 0 from J, leaving 13 bases between them. The CDR3 length is 16 residues. The CDR3 spells CSARGRGLSSYNEQFF. DNA for the CDR3: TGCAGTGCTAGAGGCCGGGGCCTTAGCTCCTACAATGAGCAGTTCTTC.

This clonotype was recorded a few times. The V gene is TRBV6-2 or TRBV6-3, the J gene TRBJ2-3, with D unclear. CDR1 MNHEY and CDR2 SVGEGT come from the germline V gene. CDR3 length: 15 residues. Trimming removed 3 bases at V and 3 bases at J, with 13 bases between. As DNA, the CDR3 is TGTGCCAGCAGTTATGAGTTTCCGACGACAGATACGCAGTATTTT. Translated, it gives CASSYEFPTTDTQYF.

This clonotype was seen only a few times. This chain joins TRBV7-9 and TRBJ2-2; maybe TRBD1 (5 bases). V was trimmed by 4 bases and J by 6 bases, leaving 9 bases between them. There are 13 residues in the CDR3. CDR1 is SEHNR and CDR2 is FQNEAQ in the germline V gene (reference sequence). The CDR3 sequence: CASSWQGSGELFF. CDR3 DNA: TGTGCCAGCAGCTGGCAGGGTTCCGGGGAGCTGTTTTTT.

This clonotype has only a few counts. This chain links TRBV5-6 with TRBJ2-1, with 7 bases identical to TRBD2. The CDR3 consists of 14 residues. Looked up from germline, CDR1 is SGHDT and CDR2 is YYEEEE. Germline trimming cut 3 bases from V and 4 bases from J; bases unmatched to any gene: 4. The CDR3 is CASSSGLRYNEQFF. The CDR3 nucleotides read TGTGCCAGCAGCTCGGGACTAAGATACAATGAGCAGTTCTTC.

V and J are TRBV4-2 and TRBJ2-1, with 8 nucleotides matching TRBD1. The CDR3 runs to 18 residues. Germline assignment: CDR1 LGHNA and CDR2 YNFKEQ. Trimming removed 2 bases from V and 1 base from J; junction bases left unmatched: 10. CDR3 residues: CASSQRPPRGRSYNEQFF. CDR3 in DNA: TGTGCCAGCAGCCAAAGACCTCCCAGGGGGCGGTCCTACAATGAGCAGTTCTTC.

This chain uses TRBV6-1 with TRBJ2-6, with a tentative D call TRBD2 (6 bases). Germline V gene data show CDR1 as MNHNS and CDR2 as SASEGT. CDR3 length: 18 amino acids. Trimming removed 7 bases from V and 3 bases from J, with 22 bases in between. CDR3 sequence (DNA): TGTGCCAGCATGGGAGCGGGCGGTTTAGGCGGTGGGGCCAACGTCCTGACTTTC. Encoded protein: CASMGAGGLGGGANVLTF.

This clonotype showed up just a few times. The chain couples TRBV7-9 to TRBJ2-1, with TRBD2 matching 14 bases. Trimming removed 5 bases from V and 7 bases from J; junction bases left unmatched: 7. The CDR3 has 16 residues. Germline-derived CDR1 and CDR2 are SEHNR and FQNEAQ (reference sequence). CDR3 region: CASSPGLAGDFNEQFF. The CDR3 bases are TGTGCCAGCAGCCCGGGACTAGCGGGAGATTTTAATGAGCAGTTCTTC. Complete variable domain (other parts from reference TRBV7-9 and TRBJ2-1): DTGVSQNPRHKITKRGQNVTFRCDPISEHNRLYWYRQTLGQGPEFLTYFQNEAQLEKSRLLSDRFSAERPKGSFSTLEIQRTEQGDSAMYLCASSPGLAGDFNEQFFGPGTRLTVL.

In this sample, this clonotype turned up a few times. The chain is built from TRBV19 and TRBJ2-2; D call uncertain. Germline values: CDR1 LNHDA, CDR2 SQIVND (reference sequence). V shed 1 base and J shed 1 base, with 4 bases lying between them. CDR3 length: 14 residues. The CDR3 nucleotides are TGTGCCAGTAGTATAGGGGTGAACACCGGGGAGCTGTTTTTT. Its translation is CASSIGVNTGELFF.

There are a few counts of this clonotype. The chain recombines TRBV7-9 with TRBJ2-1; D remains ambiguous. V lost 1 base and J 5 bases, leaving 6 bases between the germline ends. Germline loops: CDR1 SEHNR, CDR2 FQNEAQ (reference sequence). This CDR3 is built from 13 residues. The CDR3 spells CASSLDSHNEQFF. CDR3 nucleotides: TGTGCCAGCAGCTTAGATAGCCACAATGAGCAGTTCTTC. The variable domain in full, completed from reference TRBV7-9 and TRBJ2-1, reads DTGVSQNPRHKITKRGQNVTFRCDPISEHNRLYWYRQTLGQGPEFLTYFQNEAQLEKSRLLSDRFSAERPKGSFSTLEIQRTEQGDSAMYLCASSLDSHNEQFFGPGTRLTVL.

This chain uses TRBV12-3 or TRBV12-4 with TRBJ2-6, with unresolved D. CDR3 size: 15 residues. Trimming stripped 3 bases from V and 4 bases from J, with 10 bases between. As DNA, the CDR3 is TGTGCCAGCAGTTTGGACGTGACCGGGGCCAACGTCCTGACTTTC. This encodes CASSLDVTGANVLTF.

This rearrangement joins TRBV2 to TRBJ2-7; D possibly corresponds to TRBD1 (6 bases). The V end lost 1 base, the J end lost 2 bases, and 15 bases lay between the germline ends. The CDR3 extends over 16 amino acids. The germline V gene has CDR1 SNHLY and CDR2 FYNNEI. For the CDR3, the DNA is TGTGCCAGCAGTGAAGGAACCGGGACACTTGCCTACGAGCAGTACTTC. It specifies CASSEGTGTLAYEQYF.

This clonotype was detected only a few times. This chain joins TRBV5-1 and TRBJ2-1; TRBD2 aligns across 8 bases. The CDR3 length is 16 residues. Trimming took 2 bases from V and 6 from J; bases not matched to a gene: 10. Germline V CDR1 and CDR2: SGHRS, YFSETQ. For the CDR3, the DNA is TGCGCCAGCAGCTTCAGCGGGGGAGGATGGGCCAATGAGCAGTTCTTC. Translated: CASSFSGGGWANEQFF.

The chain is built from TRBV7-9 and TRBJ2-3; D is unresolved. Trimming stripped 5 bases from V and 7 bases from J, with 16 bases between. CDR1 is SEHNR and CDR2 is FQNEAQ in the germline V gene (reference sequence). The CDR3 covers 14 residues. The CDR3 DNA reads TGTGCCAGCAGCCCTCTCGAGACCAGCCATACGCAGTATTTT. Its translation: CASSPLETSHTQYF.

This clonotype occurred many times. V usage is TRBV10-3 and J usage is TRBJ2-3; tentative D call: TRBD2 (5 bases). V shed 0 bases and J shed 5 bases, with 21 bases lying between them. CDR1 and CDR2 from the germline V gene are ENHRY and SYGVKD. CDR3 length: 18 amino acids. This CDR3 is CAISESISGLTFKDTQYF. In DNA, the CDR3 is TGTGCCATCAGTGAGTCGATCAGCGGTCTGACGTTTAAAGATACGCAGTATTTT.

This clonotype was seen more than once but under ten times. The V gene is TRBV2, the J gene TRBJ2-2; TRBD2 is a possible D gene (6 bases). Deletions cut 7 bases from V and 8 bases from J, with 14 bases between. The length of the CDR3 is 13 residues. The germline gives CDR1 SNHLY, CDR2 FYNNEI. CDR3 sequence (DNA): TGTGCCAGCACCGTCGGCGGGGCGGGGGAGCTGTTTTTT. It translates to CASTVGGAGELFF.

Only a few counts were recorded for this clonotype. This chain uses TRBV10-3 with TRBJ2-2; the D gene is possibly TRBD2 (6 bases). The germline V and J ends were trimmed by 11 bases and 4 bases, with 20 bases remaining between them. The CDR3 is made up of 15 amino acids. CDR1 and CDR2 (germline): ENHRY, SYGVKD. The chain's CDR3 is CAAVGAGSSTGELFF. In DNA form, the CDR3 reads TGTGCCGCGGTTGGTGCGGGGTCTTCCACCGGGGAGCTGTTTTTT.

The chain recombines TRBV12-3 or TRBV12-4 with TRBJ1-5; D unresolved. The CDR3 runs to 14 residues. With 4 bases removed from V and 2 bases from J, the gap between germline ends came to 9 bases. CDR3 in amino acids: CASSYKGGNQPQHF. In nucleotides, the CDR3 is TGTGCCAGCAGTTATAAGGGCGGCAATCAGCCCCAGCATTTT.

This chain uses TRBV20-1 with TRBJ2-7, with 9 bases lining up with TRBD2. The junction had 10 bases not matched to a gene; V was cut back by 1 base and J by 0 bases. The CDR3 sequence is 17 residues long. From germline, CDR1 is DFQATT and CDR2 SNEGSKA (reference sequence). The CDR3 nucleotides are TGCAGTGCTAGAGGGTTAACTAGCGGGCGTAGCTCCTACGAGCAGTACTTC. Its translation is CSARGLTSGRSSYEQYF.

The chain employs TRBV7-9 and TRBJ2-7; tentatively, D is TRBD1 (5 bases). V was pared by 2 bases and J by 5 bases, with 19 bases between. The CDR3 has 16 residues. CDR1 and CDR2 from the germline V gene are SEHNR and FQNEAQ (reference sequence). CDR3 in amino acids: CASSLNSRREGDEQYF. In nucleotides, the CDR3 is TGTGCCAGCAGCTTAAACTCCCGACGAGAAGGGGACGAGCAGTACTTC. The complete variable domain, with remaining parts taken from reference TRBV7-9 and TRBJ2-7, reads DTGVSQNPRHKITKRGQNVTFRCDPISEHNRLYWYRQTLGQGPEFLTYFQNEAQLEKSRLLSDRFSAERPKGSFSTLEIQRTEQGDSAMYLCASSLNSRREGDEQYFGPGTRLTVT.

This sequence joins TRBV6-5 and TRBJ2-7, with D possibly being TRBD1 (6 bases). The V and J ends lost 5 bases and 1 base respectively, with 15 bases between them. The CDR3 sequence is 15 residues long. Per the germline V gene, CDR1 is MNHEY and CDR2 is SVGAGI. CDR3 region: CASSHGQFLSYEQYF. CDR3 DNA sequence: TGTGCCAGCAGTCACGGACAGTTTTTATCCTACGAGCAGTACTTC.

This sequence joins TRBV5-1 and TRBJ2-3; D remains ambiguous. The length of the CDR3 is 16 residues. The V end was cut by 0 bases, the J end by 0 bases, with 11 bases between. CDR1 and CDR2 (germline): SGHRS, YFSETQ. The CDR3 nucleotides are TGCGCCAGCAGCTTGGCGAGGTCTCCTAGCACAGATACGCAGTATTTT. Encoded protein: CASSLARSPSTDTQYF.

V is TRBV20-1 and J is TRBJ1-2; D is perhaps TRBD1 (6 bases). The length of the CDR3 is 12 residues. Per germline, CDR1 DFQATT and CDR2 SNEGSKA (reference sequence). V shed 6 bases and J shed 5 bases, with 13 bases lying between them. CDR3 in DNA: TGCAGTGCCCAGGACAGATCTTATGGCTACACCTTC. Translation gives CSAQDRSYGYTF.

This chain links TRBV10-3 with TRBJ2-7; 8 positions agree with TRBD2. The CDR3 is 15 amino acids. V was pared by 0 bases and J by 7 bases, with 8 bases of the junction left unmatched. Germline CDR1 reads ENHRY; CDR2 reads SYGVKD. DNA of the CDR3: TGTGCCATCAGTGAGTCTCCTAGCGGGCCTGGGGAGCAGTACTTC. Amino acids: CAISESPSGPGEQYF.

V usage is TRBV30 and J usage is TRBJ1-1; a possible D gene is TRBD1 (5 bases). Germline CDR1 and CDR2: GTSNPN and SVGIG (reference sequence). Trimming stripped 3 bases from V and 11 bases from J, with 16 bases between. This CDR3 has 12 residues. CDR3 coding DNA: TGTGCCTGGAGACATTCGGGGGGGGTTGCTTTCTTT. Protein: CAWRHSGGVAFF. The whole variable domain, filled in from reference TRBV30 and TRBJ1-1, reads SQTIHQWPATLVQPVGSPLSLECTVEGTSNPNLYWYRQAAGRGLQLLFYSVGIGQISSEVPQNLSASRPQDRQFILSSKKLLLSDSGFYLCAWRHSGGVAFFGQGTRLTVV.

This clonotype was counted a few times. J is TRBJ2-7 and V is TRBV4-2; TRBD1 matches at 8 bases. This CDR3 region has 13 residues. V lost 3 bases to trimming and J lost 7 bases; unmatched junction nucleotides: 5. Germline CDR1 reads LGHNA; CDR2 reads YNFKEQ. CDR3 DNA sequence: TGTGCCAGCAGCCAGACAGGGGTCGAAGAGCAGTACTTC. Translation gives CASSQTGVEEQYF.

The sample holds a few counts of this clonotype. Being one base from a much bigger clone, this may be a read error. The chain joins TRBV25-1 to TRBJ2-2; 9 bases align to TRBD1. CDR1 is MGHDK and CDR2 is SYGVNS in the germline V gene. Trimming removed 5 bases from V and 8 bases from J; junction bases left unmatched: 21. This CDR3 contains 19 residues. The CDR3 protein is CASSFLGQGLPETPGELFF. The CDR3 DNA reads TGTGCCAGCAGTTTTTTAGGACAGGGGCTCCCTGAGACTCCTGGGGAGCTGTTTTTT.

The genes are TRBV20-1 and TRBJ1-3; D gene ambiguous. This CDR3 contains 14 residues. Trimming pared 0 bases from V and 4 bases from J, leaving 10 bases between. Per the germline V gene, CDR1 is DFQATT and CDR2 is SNEGSKA (reference sequence). CDR3 protein: CSARDHREGNTIYF. The CDR3 region has the DNA TGCAGTGCTAGAGATCATCGAGAGGGAAACACCATATATTTT.

This clonotype occurred a few times. The chain has TRBV4-3 and TRBJ2-2, with D hard to call. The germline CDR1 and CDR2 sequences are LGHNA and YSLEER. The CDR3 has 14 amino acids. V lost 0 bases and J lost 9, with 11 bases in between. The CDR3 nucleotides read TGCGCCAGCAGCCAAGACAGGTTCAACTGGGAGCTGTTTTTT. The encoded protein is CASSQDRFNWELFF.

This clonotype was seen only a few times. The chain combines TRBV5-1 with TRBJ2-2; possibly TRBD1 for D (8 bases). V was shortened by 3 bases and J by 0 bases, with 21 bases between the two germline ends. The germline V gene has CDR1 SGHRS and CDR2 YFSETQ. CDR3 length: 19 amino acids. CDR3 in DNA: TGCGCCAGCAGCTACCCGATCAACAGGGGGGGATCGAACACCGGGGAGCTGTTTTTT. Encoded protein: CASSYPINRGGSNTGELFF.